A single sample is the source of the 10 T cell receptor beta chains below, sequenced in a study of cytomegalovirus exposure and HLA in healthy donors. Primers included in the PCR were 60 Vbeta and 13 Jbeta primers. Assay: immunoSEQ multiplex PCR; the TCRdb copy retains only in-frame clones and omits some. The repertoire holds about 190,000 clones, with approximately 12% as singletons. Sequencing used PBMCs. Receptor source: a man aged 45-65 years in good health and CMV-seropositive.

This clone was counted only a few times. This chain joins TRBV13 and TRBJ1-3, with 9 nucleotides matching TRBD1. This CDR3 region has 15 residues. CDR1 PRHDT and CDR2 FYEKMQ come from the germline V gene (reference sequence). With V trimmed by 3 bases and J by 2 bases, 2 bases remained unmatched. Written as DNA, the CDR3 is TGTGCCAGCAGCTTGGACAGGGGCCCTGGAAACACCATATATTTT. Residues: CASSLDRGPGNTIYF.

The chain has TRBV6-5 and TRBJ1-4; no firm D call. The CDR3 extends over 14 amino acids. Germline V lookup: CDR1 MNHEY, CDR2 SVGAGI. V lost 7 bases and J 8 bases, leaving 17 bases between the germline ends. The CDR3 sequence: CASTPAGRREKLFF. The CDR3, as DNA: TGTGCCAGCACTCCGGCCGGGAGAAGGGAAAAACTGTTTTTT.

This clone has a handful of counts. The V gene is TRBV6-5, the J gene TRBJ1-4; tentatively, D is TRBD1 (6 bases). Between the trimmed V and J ends, which lost 4 bases and 8 bases, there was a span of 17 bases. Per germline, CDR1 MNHEY and CDR2 SVGAGI. The CDR3 is made up of 15 amino acids. CDR3 bases: TGTGCCAGCAGTTTCGGGTGGGGGGGCGAAGAAAAACTGTTTTTT. It translates to CASSFGWGGEEKLFF.

V gene TRBV15 combines with J gene TRBJ1-5; TRBD1 might be the D (5 bases). CDR1 LNHNV and CDR2 YYDKDF come from the germline V gene (reference sequence). The CDR3 is made up of 15 amino acids. Between the trimmed V and J ends, which lost 0 bases and 7 bases, there was a span of 13 bases. CDR3 bases: TGTGCCACCAGCAGAGATCCGACAGCGGGGCAGCCCCAGCATTTT. Its protein product is CATSRDPTAGQPQHF. Looking up the rest from reference TRBV15 and TRBJ1-5 gives the full variable domain: DAMVIQNPRYQVTQFGKPVTLSCSQTLNHNVMYWYQQKSSQAPKLLFHYYDKDFNNEADTPDNFQSRRPNTSFCFLDIRSPGLGDTAMYLCATSRDPTAGQPQHFGDGTRLSIL.

The chain recombines TRBV11-2 with TRBJ1-4; 7 nucleotides line up with TRBD1. Germline V CDR1 and CDR2: SGHAT, FQNNGV. With 4 bases clipped from V and 8 bases from J, the junction kept 4 bases outside the gene matches. The CDR3 is made up of 13 amino acids. CDR3 region: CASSSGGGEKLFF. In DNA, the CDR3 is TGTGCCAGCAGCTCAGGGGGTGGCGAAAAACTGTTTTTT.

V gene TRBV19 combines with J gene TRBJ1-2; 7 bases match TRBD1. Germline CDR1 and CDR2: LNHDA and SQIVND (reference sequence). CDR3 length: 16 amino acids. The junction had 11 bases not matched to a gene; V was cut back by 2 bases and J by 5 bases. The CDR3 loop reads CASSIQGGGVWYGYTF. CDR3 in DNA: TGTGCCAGTAGTATACAAGGAGGGGGCGTATGGTATGGCTACACCTTC.

The chain links TRBV7-9 to TRBJ2-7; D unresolved. V gave up 6 bases and J gave up 5 bases, with 20 bases separating them. This CDR3 has 15 amino acids. Germline values: CDR1 SEHNR, CDR2 FQNEAQ (reference sequence). In DNA form, the CDR3 reads TGTGCCAGCAGGGAAGTTGGATTCTCGAGGAACGAGCAGTACTTC. Its protein product is CASREVGFSRNEQYF.

This clone occurred a few times. The chain joins TRBV2 to TRBJ2-3; 9 bases agree with TRBD1. There are 17 residues in the CDR3. Trimming removed 6 bases from V and 8 bases from J; junction bases left unmatched: 18. The V gene's germline CDR1 is SNHLY and CDR2 FYNNEI. This CDR3 is CASRVERSGTGSGTQYF. CDR3 DNA: TGTGCCAGCAGAGTCGAACGCTCCGGGACAGGGTCAGGTACGCAGTATTTT.

Concerning this clone: Other DNA variants within this sample encode the same CDR3. The rearrangement uses TRBV5-1 and TRBJ2-3; D gene unclear. CDR3 length equals 15 residues. Looked up from germline, CDR1 is SGHRS and CDR2 is YFSETQ. With 4 bases removed from V and 2 bases from J, the gap between germline ends came to 14 bases. This CDR3 reads CASSATHTHTDTQYF. The DNA of the CDR3 is TGCGCCAGCAGCGCCACCCACACCCACACAGATACGCAGTATTTT.

This chain joins TRBV4-1 and TRBJ2-5; TRBD2 aligns across 10 bases. This CDR3 is built from 17 residues. The V gene end was trimmed by 4 bases and the J gene end by 4 bases; junction bases not matched to a gene: 12. Germline CDR1 reads MGHRA; CDR2 reads YSYEKL. The CDR3 nucleotides are TGCGCCAGCAGCCCTGGAGTAGCGGGGGGAGGCCTAGAGACCCAGTACTTC. Amino acids: CASSPGVAGGGLETQYF.